The 25 T cell receptor beta chains below were found in one sample sequenced in a study of T cell clonotyping in hematopoietic cell transplantation. Profiled with immunoSEQ multiplex PCR; TCRdb holds only in-frame clones, not every one. The sample has some 2,000 clones; 65% to 80% are singletons. Sequences were obtained from peripheral blood mononuclear cells. The receptors come from a man aged 25 to 40 in good health. Some clones in this sample may be carry-over from other donors' samples.

The rearrangement links TRBV19 to TRBJ2-1, with 8 bases identical to TRBD2. There are 15 residues in the CDR3. Germline lookup yields CDR1 LNHDA and CDR2 SQIVND (reference sequence). V gave up 1 base and J gave up 6 bases; unmatched junction bases: 5. This CDR3 is CASSIVSGTLNEQFF. The CDR3 bases are TGTGCCAGTAGTATAGTTAGCGGGACTCTCAATGAGCAGTTCTTC.

This clone was detected once. A read error may produce the germline difference seen at one junction end. This rearrangement joins TRBV7-7 to TRBJ2-1, with 9 bases aligning to TRBD2. This CDR3 region has 14 residues. Germline assignment: CDR1 SSHAT and CDR2 FNYEAQ (reference sequence). CDR3 residues: CASSFGREGNEQFF. In nucleotides, the CDR3 is TGTGCTAGCAGCTTCGGGCGGGAGGGTAATGAGCAGTTCTTC.

V gene TRBV6-5 combines with J gene TRBJ2-7; 7 positions match TRBD2. The CDR3 consists of 14 residues. V lost 3 bases to trimming and J lost 5 bases; unmatched junction nucleotides: 7. CDR1 MNHEY and CDR2 SVGAGI come from the germline V gene. CDR3 in amino acids: CASSYEGLTDEQYF. The CDR3 region has the DNA TGTGCCAGCAGTTATGAGGGACTAACAGACGAGCAGTACTTC.

The chain uses TRBV4-3 and TRBJ2-7; 13 bases agree with TRBD2. The CDR3 is 17 residues long. Germline loops: CDR1 LGHNA, CDR2 YSLEER. The ends lost 1 base at V and 0 bases at J; junction bases unmatched: 3. The CDR3 region is CASSQVLAGGVSYEQYF. CDR3 DNA: TGCGCCAGCAGCCAAGTACTAGCGGGGGGGGTCTCCTACGAGCAGTACTTC.

This clone was counted a few times. The J gene is TRBJ1-5, the V gene TRBV9; the match to TRBD1 covers 7 bases. The germline CDR1 and CDR2 sequences are SGDLS and YYNGEE. This CDR3 has 13 amino acids. V was clipped by 4 bases and J by 4 bases; unmatched bases: 2. The CDR3: CASSRDSNQPQHF. CDR3 sequence (DNA): TGTGCCAGCAGCAGGGACAGTAATCAGCCCCAGCATTTT.

This chain joins TRBV6-1 and TRBJ1-6; the D is unclear. V gave up 6 bases and J gave up 6 bases, with 15 bases separating them. The CDR3 runs 15 residues. In germline, CDR1 is MNHNS, CDR2 SASEGT. Here the CDR3 DNA reads TGTGCCAGCAGAGGTCGCCCGACGGGTAATTCACCCCTCCACTTT. It is translated as CASRGRPTGNSPLHF.

This chain joins TRBV11-2 and TRBJ2-5; no definite D call. CDR1 SGHAT and CDR2 FQNNGV come from the germline V gene. The CDR3 contains 13 residues. Trimming pared 2 bases from V and 1 base from J, leaving 5 bases between. The CDR3 region has the DNA TGTGCCAGCAGCTTAAGCAGCCAAGAGACCCAGTACTTC. Translated, it gives CASSLSSQETQYF.

V and J are TRBV5-4 and TRBJ1-2; 7 bases match TRBD1. This CDR3 contains 14 residues. With 0 bases clipped from V and 4 bases from J, the junction kept 3 bases outside the gene matches. Germline values: CDR1 SGHNT, CDR2 YYREEE (reference sequence). The CDR3 loop is CASSLEGASYGYTF. The CDR3, as DNA: TGTGCCAGCAGCTTGGAGGGGGCGTCCTATGGCTACACCTTC. Variable domain in full (rest from reference TRBV5-4 and TRBJ1-2): ETGVTQSPTHLIKTRGQQVTLRCSSQSGHNTVSWYQQALGQGPQFIFQYYREEENGRGNFPPRFSGLQFPNYSSELNVNALELDDSALYLCASSLEGASYGYTFGSGTRLTVV.

This clone was observed a few times. V and J are TRBV10-1 and TRBJ2-1, with D possibly TRBD2 on 5 matching bases. Germline-derived CDR1 and CDR2 are WNHNN and SYGVQD (reference sequence). The CDR3 consists of 14 residues. V lost 7 bases to trimming and J lost 15 bases, with 25 bases between them. The CDR3 is CASTDRPWARRPFF. DNA for the CDR3: TGCGCCAGCACCGATCGACCTTGGGCAAGGAGGCCGTTCTTC.

The rearrangement joins TRBV18 to TRBJ2-3; D remains unclear. The CDR3 has 13 residues. Looked up from germline, CDR1 is KGHSH and CDR2 is LQKENI. V lost 6 bases to trimming and J lost 4 bases, with 11 bases between them. This CDR3 reads CASSRAPADTQYF. The CDR3 DNA reads TGTGCCAGCTCCCGTGCCCCCGCAGATACGCAGTATTTT.

The chain couples TRBV25-1 to TRBJ2-7, with D possibly being TRBD2 (5 bases). V was trimmed by 5 bases and J by 2 bases, leaving 10 bases between them. This CDR3 has 13 amino acids. Germline loops: CDR1 MGHDK, CDR2 SYGVNS. DNA for the CDR3: TGTGCCAGCAGTAATCCGGGAACCTACGAGCAGTACTTC. This translates into CASSNPGTYEQYF.

The chain recombines TRBV29-1 with TRBJ1-5; D remains ambiguous. The CDR3 is made up of 13 amino acids. V was trimmed by 6 bases and J by 6 bases, leaving 15 bases between them. Germline CDR1 SQVTM, CDR2 ANQGSEA. CDR3: CSVQFVRGQPQHF. The CDR3 DNA reads TGCAGCGTCCAATTCGTCCGAGGTCAGCCCCAGCATTTT.

V and J are TRBV7-2 and TRBJ1-2, with D possibly matching TRBD1 (6 bases). CDR1 and CDR2 (germline): SGHTA, FQGNSA. The V gene lost 1 base and the J gene lost 4 bases, with 10 bases spanning the gap. This CDR3 has 14 amino acids. The CDR3 coding sequence is TGTGCCAGCAGCTTAGGACAGGTTTTCTATGGCTACACCTTC. It specifies CASSLGQVFYGYTF. The variable domain in full, with the rest retrieved from reference TRBV7-2 and TRBJ1-2, is GAGVSQSPSNKVTEKGKDVELRCDPISGHTALYWYRQSLGQGLEFLIYFQGNSAPDKSGLPSDRFSAERTGGSVSTLTIQRTQQEDSAVYLCASSLGQVFYGYTFGSGTRLTVV.

The CDR3 bases are TGCGCCAGCAGCCAAAACACAGGGGGCAGGGATGGCTACACCTTC. This gives the protein CASSQNTGGRDGYTF. The gene calls are TRBV4-3 and TRBJ1-2; TRBD1 agrees at 9 bases. Looked up from germline, CDR1 is LGHNA and CDR2 is YSLEER. Trimming cost V 2 bases and J 6 bases; bases outside gene matches: 7. The CDR3 covers 15 residues.

The rearrangement links TRBV7-2 to TRBJ1-2; D gene ambiguous. The CDR3 is 13 residues long. CDR1 SGHTA and CDR2 FQGNSA come from the germline V gene. The V gene lost 5 bases and the J gene lost 6 bases, with 13 bases spanning the gap. This CDR3 is CASSPRVLDGYTF. CDR3 sequence (DNA): TGTGCCAGCAGCCCTAGGGTTCTGGATGGCTACACCTTC.

The V call is TRBV5-6, the J call TRBJ2-7, with D possibly being TRBD1 or TRBD2 (6 bases each). The germline gives CDR1 SGHDT, CDR2 YYEEEE. The CDR3 is made up of 13 amino acids. V lost 3 bases, J lost 7 bases, and 14 bases lay in between. CDR3 nucleotides: TGTGCCAGCAGCTCGGACAGCGGGCAGGAGCAGTACTTC. Translation gives CASSSDSGQEQYF.

The chain has TRBV30 and TRBJ2-2, with D perhaps TRBD2 (5 bases). In germline, CDR1 is GTSNPN, CDR2 SVGIG (reference sequence). The V gene lost 5 bases and the J gene lost 1 base, with 11 bases spanning the gap. The length of the CDR3 is 14 residues. CDR3 bases: TGTGCCTGGGATTTCGGACTGAACACCGGGGAGCTGTTTTTT. It translates to CAWDFGLNTGELFF.

The chain recombines TRBV19 with TRBJ1-2; 8 bases line up with TRBD1. Trimming removed 1 base from V and 8 bases from J; junction bases left unmatched: 3. This CDR3 contains 13 residues. Germline V CDR1 and CDR2: LNHDA, SQIVND (reference sequence). This chain's CDR3 is CASSIGTGYGYTF. The DNA of the CDR3 is TGTGCCAGTAGTATAGGGACAGGGTACGGCTACACCTTC.

The rearrangement uses TRBV19 and TRBJ1-4, with TRBD1 matching over 7 bases. The CDR3 has 11 residues. CDR1 and CDR2 (germline): LNHDA, SQIVND (reference sequence). The J segment lost 10 bases and the V segment lost 9 bases, leaving 5 bases of the junction unmatched. CDR3 bases: TGTGCCAGCAAACAGGGGCGAAAACTGTTTTTT. Its protein product is CASKQGRKLFF.

The CDR3 region has the DNA TGTGCCAGTAGTGTGAGGGACCCCTATGGCTACACCTTC. It encodes CASSVRDPYGYTF. The chain links TRBV19 to TRBJ1-2; D might be TRBD1 (5 bases). This CDR3 has 13 residues. Germline assignment: CDR1 LNHDA and CDR2 SQIVND (reference sequence). V dropped 5 bases and J dropped 4 bases, with 11 bases sitting between them.

Concerning this clone itself: One end of the junction fails to match germline, which may point to a read error. The same CDR3 arises from other DNA sequences in this sample as well. The chain joins TRBV27 to TRBJ2-7; D is unclear. This CDR3 region has 14 residues. Germline V CDR1 and CDR2: MNHEY, SMNVEV (reference sequence). The CDR3 sequence is CASSLSSRSYEQYF. In DNA, the CDR3 is TGTGCCAGCAGTTTATCGTCCAGATCCTACGAGCAATACTTC.

A single count supports this clone. The chain links TRBV5-6 to TRBJ2-7; D is unresolved. CDR3 length: 13 residues. CDR1 is SGHDT, CDR2 YYEEEE, per germline. Trimming cost V 4 bases and J 1 base, with 9 bases left between them. This CDR3 is CASSIDESYEQYF. In DNA form, the CDR3 reads TGTGCCAGCAGCATTGACGAGTCCTACGAGCAGTACTTC. The full variable domain, in which reference TRBV5-6 and TRBJ2-7 provide the parts outside the CDR3, is DAGVTQSPTHLIKTRGQQVTLRCSPKSGHDTVSWYQQALGQGPQFIFQYYEEEERQRGNFPDRFSGHQFPNYSSELNVNALLLGDSALYLCASSIDESYEQYFGPGTRLTVT.

The gene calls are TRBV5-6 and TRBJ1-2; TRBD1 matches 11 bases. Germline V gene sequence: CDR1 SGHDT, CDR2 YYEEEE. Trimming at V came to 4 bases and at J to 8 bases, leaving 4 bases not matched to a gene. This CDR3 region has 13 residues. The DNA of the CDR3 is TGTGCCAGCAGCGGACAGGGGGCCTACGGCTACACCTTC. As protein: CASSGQGAYGYTF.

This chain links TRBV7-9 with TRBJ1-4, with TRBD1 matching 7 bases. The CDR3 totals 15 residues. V was pared by 0 bases and J by 5 bases, with 3 bases of the junction left unmatched. Germline CDR1 reads SEHNR; CDR2 reads FQNEAQ (reference sequence). Here the CDR3 reads CASSLAGQVNEKLFF. CDR3 in DNA: TGTGCCAGCAGCTTAGCAGGACAGGTGAATGAAAAACTGTTTTTT.

The chain recombines TRBV6-1 with TRBJ1-5, with D possibly matching TRBD1 (6 bases). Trimming stripped 3 bases from V and 2 bases from J, with 17 bases between. The germline CDR1 and CDR2 sequences are MNHNS and SASEGT. The CDR3 totals 17 residues. The CDR3 spells CASSDIGGSIGNQPQHF. The CDR3 DNA reads TGTGCCAGCAGTGATATAGGGGGGAGTATCGGCAATCAGCCCCAGCATTTT.